This T cell receptor beta chain was sequenced for a study of cytomegalovirus exposure and HLA in healthy donors. The PCR used 60 Vbeta and 13 Jbeta primers. Assay: immunoSEQ multiplex PCR; the TCRdb copy retains only in-frame clones and omits some. The table records 100,000 to 150,000 clones, around four fifths of them present only once. This clonotype was obtained from a boy aged 5-17 years in good health and CMV-seronegative. Sequencing was carried out using PBMCs.

The CDR3 coding sequence is TGTGCCAGCAGCTTCCGACAGGGGAGGGGAGAGACCCAGTACTTC. This codes for CASSFRQGRGETQYF. The chain joins TRBV13 to TRBJ2-5; weak D call: TRBD1 (8 bases). Germline-derived CDR1 and CDR2 are PRHDT and FYEKMQ (reference sequence). This CDR3 contains 15 residues. Trimming took off 3 bases at V and 4 bases at J, with 15 bases between the two ends. The entire variable domain, with the rest obtained from reference TRBV13 and TRBJ2-5, is as follows: AAGVIQSPRHLIKEKRETATLKCYPIPRHDTVYWYQQGPGQDPQFLISFYEKMQSDKGSIPDRFSAQQFSDYHSELNMSSLELGDSALYFCASSFRQGRGETQYFGPGTRLLVL.